These T cell receptor beta chains were read from a single sample in a study of blood T cell repertoires in COVID-19. Clones were sequenced by immunoSEQ multiplex PCR, and TCRdb holds only the in-frame ones, with some missing. The table includes about 44,000 clones, approximately 79% detected once. The sample consisted of peripheral blood. These receptors all come from a human donor in a cohort sampled during active COVID-19. Each CDR3 is given with its conserved first and last residue. D genes are given only for firm matches. Size tells how often a clone was seen (once, few, many) or the class of an expanded clone, and some rows leave it out.

j_call: TRBJ2-5; d_call: .; cdr3_length: 13; clone_size: .; v_call: TRBV6-5; cdr3_aa: CASSYSSIQTQYF; cdr3_nt: TGTGCCAGCAGTTACTCTAGCATCCAGACCCAGTACTTC
j_call: TRBJ2-2; d_call: .; cdr3_length: 12; clone_size: .; v_call: TRBV28; cdr3_aa: CASTSNTGELFF; cdr3_nt: TGTGCCAGCACCTCGAACACCGGGGAGCTGTTTTTT
j_call: TRBJ2-1; d_call: TRBD2; cdr3_length: 16; clone_size: .; v_call: TRBV9; cdr3_aa: CASSATLSGGLNEQFF; cdr3_nt: TGTGCCAGCAGCGCCACCCTTAGCGGGGGTCTCAATGAGCAGTTCTTC
j_call: TRBJ2-3; d_call: .; cdr3_length: 15; clone_size: .; v_call: TRBV5-4; cdr3_aa: CASSLRLESTDTQYF; cdr3_nt: TGTGCCAGCAGCTTAAGGCTAGAGAGCACAGATACGCAGTATTTT
j_call: TRBJ2-3; d_call: .; cdr3_length: 16; clone_size: .; v_call: TRBV9; cdr3_aa: CASSVSAGASTDTQYF; cdr3_nt: TGTGCCAGCAGCGTATCGGCGGGGGCCAGCACAGATACGCAGTATTTT
j_call: TRBJ1-5; d_call: .; cdr3_length: 12; clone_size: .; v_call: TRBV27; cdr3_aa: CASSRVGQPQHF; cdr3_nt: TGTGCCAGCAGCAGGGTCGGTCAGCCCCAGCATTTT
j_call: TRBJ2-7; d_call: .; cdr3_length: 15; clone_size: .; v_call: TRBV5-5; cdr3_aa: CASSRELGRRLEQYF; cdr3_nt: TGTGCCAGCAGCCGGGAGTTGGGACGTCGCCTCGAGCAGTACTTC
j_call: TRBJ2-2; d_call: .; cdr3_length: 13; clone_size: .; v_call: TRBV6-5; cdr3_aa: CASRHAVTGELFF; cdr3_nt: TGTGCCAGCAGACACGCGGTTACCGGGGAGCTGTTTTTT
j_call: TRBJ2-5; d_call: .; cdr3_length: 13; clone_size: few; v_call: TRBV7-2; cdr3_aa: CASSLGQQETQYF; cdr3_nt: TGTGCCAGCAGCTTAGGGCAGCAAGAGACCCAGTACTTC
j_call: TRBJ2-3; d_call: TRBD2; cdr3_length: 14; clone_size: .; v_call: TRBV9; cdr3_aa: CASSVVTSGATQYF; cdr3_nt: TGTGCCAGCAGCGTAGTGACTAGCGGGGCGACGCAGTATTTT
j_call: TRBJ1-1; d_call: .; cdr3_length: 14; clone_size: .; v_call: TRBV9; cdr3_aa: CASSLVGGAAEAFF; cdr3_nt: TGTGCCAGCAGCCTAGTGGGGGGGGCCGCTGAAGCTTTCTTT
j_call: TRBJ2-7; d_call: TRBD1; cdr3_length: 13; clone_size: .; v_call: TRBV27; cdr3_aa: CASSLRGFNEQYF; cdr3_nt: TGTGCCAGCAGCCTCAGGGGGTTTAACGAGCAGTACTTC
j_call: TRBJ1-5; d_call: TRBD1; cdr3_length: 14; clone_size: once; v_call: TRBV30; cdr3_aa: CAWSLGQGDQPQHF; cdr3_nt: TGTGCCTGGAGTCTTGGACAGGGCGATCAGCCCCAGCATTTT
j_call: TRBJ1-2; d_call: .; cdr3_length: 12; clone_size: .; v_call: TRBV28; cdr3_aa: CASGNREYGYTF; cdr3_nt: TGTGCCAGCGGAAACAGGGAATATGGCTACACCTTC
j_call: TRBJ2-5; d_call: .; cdr3_length: 12; clone_size: .; v_call: TRBV5-5; cdr3_aa: CASSLAQETQYF; cdr3_nt: TGTGCCAGCAGCTTGGCCCAGGAGACCCAGTACTTC
j_call: TRBJ1-3; d_call: .; cdr3_length: 15; clone_size: .; v_call: TRBV4-1; cdr3_aa: CASSQTQGSGNTIYF; cdr3_nt: TGCGCCAGCAGCCAAACACAGGGATCTGGAAACACCATATATTTT
j_call: TRBJ1-4; d_call: .; cdr3_length: 14; clone_size: .; v_call: TRBV28; cdr3_aa: CASSLYRVGEKLFF; cdr3_nt: TGTGCCAGCAGTTTATACAGGGTAGGGGAAAAACTGTTTTTT
j_call: TRBJ2-5; d_call: TRBD1; cdr3_length: 13; clone_size: .; v_call: TRBV11-3; cdr3_aa: CASSARQGETQYF; cdr3_nt: TGTGCCAGCAGCGCCCGACAGGGAGAGACCCAGTACTTC
j_call: TRBJ2-3; d_call: TRBD2; cdr3_length: 18; clone_size: .; v_call: TRBV6-2/TRBV6-3; cdr3_aa: CASSYSTSGGLSTDTQYF; cdr3_nt: TGTGCCAGCAGTTACTCGACTAGCGGGGGGCTGAGCACAGATACGCAGTATTTT
j_call: TRBJ2-3; d_call: TRBD1; cdr3_length: 15; clone_size: .; v_call: TRBV5-1; cdr3_aa: CASSSYGTGSDTQYF; cdr3_nt: TGCGCCAGCAGCTCCTACGGGACAGGGTCCGATACGCAGTATTTT
j_call: TRBJ2-7; d_call: TRBD1; cdr3_length: 14; clone_size: .; v_call: TRBV7-9; cdr3_aa: CASSWGQQTYEQYF; cdr3_nt: TGTGCCAGCAGCTGGGGACAGCAAACCTACGAGCAGTACTTC
j_call: TRBJ1-1; d_call: TRBD1; cdr3_length: 17; clone_size: once; v_call: TRBV6-2/TRBV6-3; cdr3_aa: CASSYRGQPPMNTEAFF; cdr3_nt: TGTGCCAGCAGTTACAGGGGACAGCCACCCATGAACACTGAAGCTTTCTTT
j_call: TRBJ2-2; d_call: .; cdr3_length: 14; clone_size: .; v_call: TRBV3-1/TRBV3-2; cdr3_aa: CASSQAGNTGELFF; cdr3_nt: TGTGCCAGCAGCCAAGCGGGGAACACCGGGGAGCTGTTTTTT
j_call: TRBJ1-1; d_call: .; cdr3_length: 13; clone_size: .; v_call: TRBV5-4; cdr3_aa: CASYTRQNTEAFF; cdr3_nt: TGTGCCAGCTACACTCGACAGAACACTGAAGCTTTCTTT
j_call: TRBJ2-1; d_call: .; cdr3_length: 15; clone_size: .; v_call: TRBV2; cdr3_aa: CASSVSGSSYNEQFF; cdr3_nt: TGTGCCAGCAGCGTCAGCGGTAGCTCCTACAATGAGCAGTTCTTC
j_call: TRBJ1-5; d_call: .; cdr3_length: 13; clone_size: .; v_call: TRBV5-6; cdr3_aa: CASSLGENQPQHF; cdr3_nt: TGTGCCAGCAGCTTGGGAGAGAATCAGCCCCAGCATTTT
j_call: TRBJ2-3; d_call: .; cdr3_length: 14; clone_size: once; v_call: TRBV5-1; cdr3_aa: CASSLALDPDTQYF; cdr3_nt: TGCGCCAGCAGCTTGGCCCTAGATCCAGATACGCAGTATTTT
j_call: TRBJ1-2; d_call: .; cdr3_length: 14; clone_size: .; v_call: TRBV6-6; cdr3_aa: CASSSPGGSYGYTF; cdr3_nt: TGTGCCAGCAGCAGCCCTGGCGGATCCTATGGCTACACCTTC